Listed below are T cell receptor beta chains from one sample, sequenced in a study of blood T cell repertoires in COVID-19. Sequencing was performed with immunoSEQ multiplex PCR; in TCRdb, only in-frame clones are kept and a portion is missing. The top ten clones hold under 0.95% of a sample with around 210,000 clones, just under 85% of them seen once. The sample taken for sequencing was peripheral blood. These receptors all come from a man aged 55-75 years with COVID-19, enrolled during active disease. CDR3s include the opening cysteine and the closing phenylalanine or tryptophan. Each record gives: clone size, J gene, D gene, V gene, CDR3 DNA, CDR3 protein. D genes are given only for firm matches. Expanded clones get a size class; other rows say once, few or many, or leave the size out.

size: NA; J: TRBJ2-2; D: NA; V: TRBV10-2; DNA: TGCGCCAGCAGTGAGCAGGGGACGAACACCGGGGAGCTGTTTTTT; CDR3: CASSEQGTNTGELFF
size: NA; J: TRBJ2-1; D: NA; V: TRBV5-1; DNA: TGCGCCAGCAGCTTGATGAGTTACAATGAGCAGTTCTTC; CDR3: CASSLMSYNEQFF
size: NA; J: TRBJ2-3; D: TRBD1; V: TRBV5-4; DNA: TGTGCCAGCAGCTCAGGTGGACAGGGTTTTAGCACAGATACGCAGTATTTT; CDR3: CASSSGGQGFSTDTQYF
size: few; J: TRBJ1-3; D: NA; V: TRBV5-1; DNA: TGCGCCAGCAGCTGGACTGGGGGGGACACCATATATTTT; CDR3: CASSWTGGDTIYF
size: NA; J: TRBJ2-2; D: NA; V: TRBV29-1; DNA: TGCAGCGGTGACAGGCGGAACACCGGGGAGCTGTTTTTT; CDR3: CSGDRRNTGELFF
size: NA; J: TRBJ2-7; D: NA; V: TRBV4-1; DNA: TGCGCCAGCAGCCAAATAGGGGCCACCTACGAGCAGTACTTC; CDR3: CASSQIGATYEQYF
size: few; J: TRBJ1-2; D: NA; V: TRBV5-6; DNA: TGTGCCAGCAGCTTGTCTGACAGTTACTATGGCTACACCTTC; CDR3: CASSLSDSYYGYTF
size: NA; J: TRBJ1-1; D: TRBD1; V: TRBV25-1; DNA: TGTGCCAGCAGCCTTGGGACAGGGGTGGGGAACACTGAAGCTTTCTTT; CDR3: CASSLGTGVGNTEAFF
size: NA; J: TRBJ1-5; D: NA; V: TRBV7-2; DNA: TGTGCCAGCAGCTTAGTCGCGGCAGGCCGGGGAAATCAGCCCCAGCATTTT; CDR3: CASSLVAAGRGNQPQHF
size: once; J: TRBJ2-7; D: NA; V: TRBV10-2; DNA: TGCGCCAGCAGTGCGGGTCAGGGAGGCTCCTACGAGCAGTACTTC; CDR3: CASSAGQGGSYEQYF